This TCR beta chain was retrieved from a study of blood T cell repertoires in COVID-19. Study context: Italy, Spain and the United States were the sources of the convalescent and acute COVID-19 samples. PBMCs, B-cell-depleted T cells, or T cells provided the cDNA or gDNA that made up the material.

The CDR3 sequence is 15 residues long. V lost 0 bases, J lost 3 bases, and 12 bases lay in between. In the study's own analysis: Reference gene primer amplification yielded estimated nucleated cell counts. Generated by immunoSEQ multiplex PCR, the TCRdb table keeps only in-frame clones and is missing some. V and J calls plus clone size are reproduced from that table; the DNA served to infer D and trimming. The table lists 110,000 or so clones, roughly 88% of them singletons. The chain joins TRBV5-3 to TRBJ1-1, with D perhaps matching TRBD1 (5 bases). TRBV5-3 is designated an ORF whose function remains uncertain. The sequenced sample was peripheral blood. The sequence was collected from an older woman who had recovered from COVID-19. CDR3 residues: CARSLVVGVDTEAFF. Written as DNA, the CDR3 is TGTGCCAGAAGCTTGGTTGTAGGGGTAGACACTGAAGCTTTCTTT.